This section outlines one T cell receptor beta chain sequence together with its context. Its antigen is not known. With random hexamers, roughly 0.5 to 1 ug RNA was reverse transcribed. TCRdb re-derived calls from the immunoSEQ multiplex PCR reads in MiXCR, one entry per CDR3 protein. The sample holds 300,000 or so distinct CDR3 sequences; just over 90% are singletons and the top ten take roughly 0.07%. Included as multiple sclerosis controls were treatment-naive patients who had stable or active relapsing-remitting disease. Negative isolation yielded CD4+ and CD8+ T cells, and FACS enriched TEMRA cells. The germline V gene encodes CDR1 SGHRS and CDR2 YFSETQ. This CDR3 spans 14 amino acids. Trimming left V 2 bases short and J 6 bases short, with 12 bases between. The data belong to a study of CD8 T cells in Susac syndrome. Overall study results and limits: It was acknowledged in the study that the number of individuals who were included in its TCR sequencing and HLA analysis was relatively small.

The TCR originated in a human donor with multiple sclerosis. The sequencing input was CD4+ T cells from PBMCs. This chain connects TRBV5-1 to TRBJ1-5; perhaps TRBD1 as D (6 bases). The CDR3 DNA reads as TGCGCCAGCAGCTTAGCAGGGGATGGTCAGCCCCAGCATTTT. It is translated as CASSLAGDGQPQHF.